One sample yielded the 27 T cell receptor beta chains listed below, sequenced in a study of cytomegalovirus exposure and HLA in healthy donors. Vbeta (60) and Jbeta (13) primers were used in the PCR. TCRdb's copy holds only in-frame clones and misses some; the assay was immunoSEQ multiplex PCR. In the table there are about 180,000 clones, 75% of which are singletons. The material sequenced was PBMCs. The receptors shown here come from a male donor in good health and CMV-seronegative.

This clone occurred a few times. Here the CDR3 reads CASSEYSTDTQYF. DNA of the CDR3: TGTGCCAGCAGTGAGTATAGCACAGATACGCAGTATTTT. The gene calls are TRBV6-5 and TRBJ2-3; D not resolved. CDR1 is MNHEY, CDR2 SVGAGI, per germline. The CDR3 length is 13 residues. The V end lost 5 bases, the J end lost 0 bases, and 6 bases lay between the germline ends.

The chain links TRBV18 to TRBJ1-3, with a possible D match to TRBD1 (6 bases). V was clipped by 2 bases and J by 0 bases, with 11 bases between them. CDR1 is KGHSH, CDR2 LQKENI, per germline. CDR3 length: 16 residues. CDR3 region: CASSPGTLSSGNTIYF. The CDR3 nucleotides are TGTGCCAGCTCACCAGGGACACTTAGCTCTGGAAACACCATATATTTT. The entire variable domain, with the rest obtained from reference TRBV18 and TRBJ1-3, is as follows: NAGVMQNPRHLVRRRGQEARLRCSPMKGHSHVYWYRQLPEEGLKFMVYLQKENIIDESGMPKERFSAEFPKEGPSILRIQQVVRGDSAAYFCASSPGTLSSGNTIYFGEGSWLTVV.

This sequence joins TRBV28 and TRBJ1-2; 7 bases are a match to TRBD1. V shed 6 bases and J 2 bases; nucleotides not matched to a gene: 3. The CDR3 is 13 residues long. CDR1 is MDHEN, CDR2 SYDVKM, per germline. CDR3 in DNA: TGTGCCAGCAGCCCAGGGGGGAACTATGGCTACACCTTC. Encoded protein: CASSPGGNYGYTF.

The chain's CDR3 is CASSPKAAEAFF. CDR3 bases: TGTGCCAGCTCACCTAAGGCGGCTGAAGCTTTCTTT. V is TRBV18 and J is TRBJ1-1; D is undetermined. Trimming shortened V by 3 bases and J by 6 bases, and 8 bases separated the two germline ends. Germline V gene sequence: CDR1 KGHSH, CDR2 LQKENI. The CDR3 length is 12 residues.

The DNA of the CDR3 is TGTGCCAGCAGTTTCAACCGGGACAGGGGGCGGCCGCAGTATTTT. As protein: CASSFNRDRGRPQYF. This rearrangement joins TRBV28 to TRBJ2-3, with 12 bases identical to TRBD1. The germline V gene encodes CDR1 MDHEN and CDR2 SYDVKM. The ends lost 3 bases at V and 10 bases at J; junction bases unmatched: 8. The CDR3 has 15 amino acids.

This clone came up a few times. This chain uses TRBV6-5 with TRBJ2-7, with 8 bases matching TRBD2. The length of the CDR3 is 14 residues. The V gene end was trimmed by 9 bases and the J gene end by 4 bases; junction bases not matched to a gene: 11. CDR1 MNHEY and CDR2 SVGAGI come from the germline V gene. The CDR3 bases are TGTGCCAGTTCACCCCTAAGCGGGAGATACGAGCAGTACTTC. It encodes CASSPLSGRYEQYF.

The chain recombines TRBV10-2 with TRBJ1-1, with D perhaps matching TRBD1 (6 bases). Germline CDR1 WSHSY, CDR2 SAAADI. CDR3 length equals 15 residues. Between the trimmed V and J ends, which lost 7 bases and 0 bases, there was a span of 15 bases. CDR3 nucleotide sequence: TGCGCCAGCATCACGTTCAGGGGTATGAACACTGAAGCTTTCTTT. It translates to CASITFRGMNTEAFF.

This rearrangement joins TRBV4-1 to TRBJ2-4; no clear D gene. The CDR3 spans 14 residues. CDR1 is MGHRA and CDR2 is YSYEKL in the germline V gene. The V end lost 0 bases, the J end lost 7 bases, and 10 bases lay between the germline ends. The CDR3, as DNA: TGCGCCAGCAGCCAAGATTCGCCCGGGAACATTCAGTACTTC. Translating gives CASSQDSPGNIQYF.

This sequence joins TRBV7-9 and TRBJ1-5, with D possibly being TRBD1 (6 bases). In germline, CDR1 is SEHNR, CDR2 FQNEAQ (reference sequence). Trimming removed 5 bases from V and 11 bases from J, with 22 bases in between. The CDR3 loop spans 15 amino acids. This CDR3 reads CASSVNDGGQRAQHF. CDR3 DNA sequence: TGTGCCAGCAGCGTTAATGACGGGGGGCAAAGAGCCCAGCATTTT.

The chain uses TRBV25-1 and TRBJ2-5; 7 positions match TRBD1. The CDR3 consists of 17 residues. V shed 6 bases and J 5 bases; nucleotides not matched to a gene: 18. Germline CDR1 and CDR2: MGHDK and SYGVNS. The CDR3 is CASRSGTVANWPETQYF. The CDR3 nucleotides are TGTGCCAGCAGATCCGGGACAGTCGCAAACTGGCCGGAGACCCAGTACTTC.

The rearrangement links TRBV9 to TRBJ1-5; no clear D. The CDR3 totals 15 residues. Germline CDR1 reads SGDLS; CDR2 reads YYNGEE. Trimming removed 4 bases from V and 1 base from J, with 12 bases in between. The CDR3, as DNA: TGTGCCAGCAGCCCAGAGGGTGGAAGCAATCAGCCCCAGCATTTT. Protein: CASSPEGGSNQPQHF.

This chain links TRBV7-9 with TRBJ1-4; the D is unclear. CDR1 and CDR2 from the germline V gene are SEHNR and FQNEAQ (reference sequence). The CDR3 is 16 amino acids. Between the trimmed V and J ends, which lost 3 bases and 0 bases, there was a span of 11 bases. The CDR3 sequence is CASSFRELATNEKLFF. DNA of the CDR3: TGTGCCAGCAGCTTCCGGGAGTTGGCAACTAATGAAAAACTGTTTTTT.

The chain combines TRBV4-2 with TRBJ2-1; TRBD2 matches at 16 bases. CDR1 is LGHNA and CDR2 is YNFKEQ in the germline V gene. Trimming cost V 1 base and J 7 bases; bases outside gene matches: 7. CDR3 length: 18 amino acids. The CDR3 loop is CASSQGGTSGRAGNEQFF. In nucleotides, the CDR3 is TGTGCCAGCAGCCAAGGCGGGACTAGCGGGAGGGCGGGTAATGAGCAGTTCTTC.

The CDR3 spells CASRGGNWDTEAFF. In nucleotides, the CDR3 is TGTGCCAGCAGAGGAGGGAATTGGGACACTGAAGCTTTCTTT. The chain links TRBV2 to TRBJ1-1; D gene unclear. The V gene lost 6 bases and the J gene lost 3 bases, with 14 bases spanning the gap. The CDR3 sequence is 14 residues long. Germline loops: CDR1 SNHLY, CDR2 FYNNEI.

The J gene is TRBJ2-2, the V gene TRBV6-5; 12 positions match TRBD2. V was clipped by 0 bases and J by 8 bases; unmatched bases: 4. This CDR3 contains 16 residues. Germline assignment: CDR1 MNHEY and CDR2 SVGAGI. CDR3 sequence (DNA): TGTGCCAGCAGTTACTCAGGCGGACTAGCGGGGGGGGAGCTGTTTTTT. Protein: CASSYSGGLAGGELFF.

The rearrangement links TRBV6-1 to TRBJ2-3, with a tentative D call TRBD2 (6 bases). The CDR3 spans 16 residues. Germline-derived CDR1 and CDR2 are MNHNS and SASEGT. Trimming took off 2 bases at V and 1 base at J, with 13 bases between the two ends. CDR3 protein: CASSEPVGGGTDTQYF. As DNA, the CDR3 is TGTGCCAGCAGTGAACCGGTGGGGGGTGGCACAGATACGCAGTATTTT.

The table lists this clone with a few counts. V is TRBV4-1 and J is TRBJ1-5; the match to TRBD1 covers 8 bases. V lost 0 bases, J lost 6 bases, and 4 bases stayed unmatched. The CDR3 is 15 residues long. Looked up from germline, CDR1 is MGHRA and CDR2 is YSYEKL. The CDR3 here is CASSQDDRGVQPQHF. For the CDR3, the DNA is TGCGCCAGCAGCCAAGATGACAGGGGAGTTCAGCCCCAGCATTTT.

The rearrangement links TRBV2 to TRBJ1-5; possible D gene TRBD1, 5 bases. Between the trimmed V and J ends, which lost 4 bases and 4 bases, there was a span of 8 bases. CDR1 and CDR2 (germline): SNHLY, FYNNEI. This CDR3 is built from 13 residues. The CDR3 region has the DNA TGTGCCAGCAGTGCGGCAGGGAATCAGCCCCAGCATTTT. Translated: CASSAAGNQPQHF.

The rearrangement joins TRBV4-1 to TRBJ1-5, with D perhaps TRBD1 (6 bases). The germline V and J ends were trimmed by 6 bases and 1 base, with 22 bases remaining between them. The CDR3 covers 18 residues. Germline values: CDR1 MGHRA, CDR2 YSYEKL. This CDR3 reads CASSPTRTGGLSNQPQHF. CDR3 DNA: TGCGCCAGCAGTCCAACCCGGACGGGGGGCCTGAGCAATCAGCCCCAGCATTTT.

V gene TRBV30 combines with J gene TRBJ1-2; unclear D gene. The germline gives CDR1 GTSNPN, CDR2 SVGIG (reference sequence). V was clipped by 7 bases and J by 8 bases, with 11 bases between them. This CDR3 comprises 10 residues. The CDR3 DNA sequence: TGTGCCTCTCGGTTGGGCGGCTACACCTTC. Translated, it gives CASRLGGYTF.

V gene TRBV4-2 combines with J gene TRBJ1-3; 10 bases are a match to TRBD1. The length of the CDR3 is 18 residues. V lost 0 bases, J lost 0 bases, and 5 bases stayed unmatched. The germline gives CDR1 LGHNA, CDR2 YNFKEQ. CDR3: CASSQDRTGGSSGNTIYF. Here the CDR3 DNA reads TGTGCCAGCAGCCAAGATCGGACAGGGGGAAGCTCTGGAAACACCATATATTTT.

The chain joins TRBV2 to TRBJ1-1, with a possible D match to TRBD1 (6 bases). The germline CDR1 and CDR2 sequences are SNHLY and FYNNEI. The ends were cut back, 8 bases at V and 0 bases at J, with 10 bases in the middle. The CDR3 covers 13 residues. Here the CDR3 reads CASRQDMNTEAFF. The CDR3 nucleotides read TGTGCCAGCCGACAGGACATGAACACTGAAGCTTTCTTT.

As DNA, the CDR3 is TGTGCCTTACCGGGACAGGGGGGCAATGAGCAGTTCTTC. Amino acids: CALPGQGGNEQFF. This chain joins TRBV30 and TRBJ2-1, with 11 nucleotides matching TRBD1. Germline V gene data show CDR1 as GTSNPN and CDR2 as SVGIG (reference sequence). CDR3 length: 13 residues. The junction had 5 bases not matched to a gene; V was cut back by 7 bases and J by 6 bases. Combining the CDR3 with reference TRBV30 and TRBJ2-1 gives the whole variable domain SQTIHQWPATLVQPVGSPLSLECTVEGTSNPNLYWYRQAAGRGLQLLFYSVGIGQISSEVPQNLSASRPQDRQFILSSKKLLLSDSGFYLCALPGQGGNEQFFGPGTRLTVL.

The CDR3 DNA reads as TGTGCCAGTAGTATAGAGGGACAGGACCATAGCAATCAGCCCCAGCATTTT. The encoded protein is CASSIEGQDHSNQPQHF. This sequence joins TRBV19 and TRBJ1-5, with 8 bases matching TRBD1. V was pared by 0 bases and J by 0 bases, with 4 bases of the junction left unmatched. Germline-derived CDR1 and CDR2 are LNHDA and SQIVND (reference sequence). This CDR3 region has 17 residues. The whole variable domain, filled in from reference TRBV19 and TRBJ1-5, reads DGGITQSPKYLFRKEGQNVTLSCEQNLNHDAMYWYRQDPGQGLRLIYYSQIVNDFQKGDIAEGYSVSREKKESFPLTVTSAQKNPTAFYLCASSIEGQDHSNQPQHFGDGTRLSIL.

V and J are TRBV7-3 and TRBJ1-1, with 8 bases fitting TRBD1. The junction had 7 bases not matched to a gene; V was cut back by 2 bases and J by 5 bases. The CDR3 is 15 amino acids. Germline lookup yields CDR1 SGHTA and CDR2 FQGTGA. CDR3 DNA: TGTGCCAGCAGCTTATCGACAGGGGAGAGGACTGAAGCTTTCTTT. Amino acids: CASSLSTGERTEAFF.

Written as DNA, the CDR3 is TGTGCCAGCAGTTCCGTCCCCTCCTCCTACGAGCAGTACTTC. It yields the protein CASSSVPSSYEQYF. This rearrangement joins TRBV6-5 to TRBJ2-7; D gene unclear. Germline CDR1 is MNHEY and CDR2 is SVGAGI. V was trimmed by 4 bases and J by 0 bases, leaving 10 bases between them. This CDR3 is 14 amino acids long.

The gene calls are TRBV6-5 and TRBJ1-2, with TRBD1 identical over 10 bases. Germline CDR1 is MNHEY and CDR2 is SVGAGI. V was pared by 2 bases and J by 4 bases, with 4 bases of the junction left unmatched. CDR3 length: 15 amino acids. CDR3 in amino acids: CASSYRGQGTYGYTF. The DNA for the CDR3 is TGTGCCAGCAGTTACAGGGGACAGGGGACCTATGGCTACACCTTC.